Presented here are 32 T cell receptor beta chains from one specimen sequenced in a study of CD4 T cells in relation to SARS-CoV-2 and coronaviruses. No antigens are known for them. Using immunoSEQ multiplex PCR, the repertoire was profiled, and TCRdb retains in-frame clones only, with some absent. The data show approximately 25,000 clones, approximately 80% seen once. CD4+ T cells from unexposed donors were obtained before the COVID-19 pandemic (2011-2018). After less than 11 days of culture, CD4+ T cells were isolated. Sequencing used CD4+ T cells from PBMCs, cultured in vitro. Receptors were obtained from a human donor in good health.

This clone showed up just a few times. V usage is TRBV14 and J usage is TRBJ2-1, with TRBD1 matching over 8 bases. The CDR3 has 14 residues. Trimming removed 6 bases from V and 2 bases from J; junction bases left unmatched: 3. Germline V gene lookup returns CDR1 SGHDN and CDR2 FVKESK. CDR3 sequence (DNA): TGTGCCAGCAGTCAGGGGGCCGCCTACAATGAGCAGTTCTTC. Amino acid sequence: CASSQGAAYNEQFF. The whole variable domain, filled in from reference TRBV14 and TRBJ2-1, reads EAGVTQFPSHSVIEKGQTVTLRCDPISGHDNLYWYRRVMGKEIKFLLHFVKESKQDESGMPNNRFLAERTGGTYSTLKVQPAELEDSGVYFCASSQGAAYNEQFFGPGTRLTVL.

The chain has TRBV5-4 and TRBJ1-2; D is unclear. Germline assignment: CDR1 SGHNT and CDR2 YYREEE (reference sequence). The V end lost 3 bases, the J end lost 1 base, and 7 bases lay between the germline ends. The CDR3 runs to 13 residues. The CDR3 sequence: CASSSSFNYGYTF. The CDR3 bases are TGTGCCAGCAGCTCTTCCTTTAACTATGGCTACACCTTC.

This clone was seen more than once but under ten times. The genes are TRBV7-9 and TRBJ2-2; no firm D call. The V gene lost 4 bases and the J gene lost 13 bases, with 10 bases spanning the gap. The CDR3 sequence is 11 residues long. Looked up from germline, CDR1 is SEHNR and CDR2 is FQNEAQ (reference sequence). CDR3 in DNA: TGTGCCAGCAGCTGGCGCCCAGGGCTGTTTTTT. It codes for CASSWRPGLFF.

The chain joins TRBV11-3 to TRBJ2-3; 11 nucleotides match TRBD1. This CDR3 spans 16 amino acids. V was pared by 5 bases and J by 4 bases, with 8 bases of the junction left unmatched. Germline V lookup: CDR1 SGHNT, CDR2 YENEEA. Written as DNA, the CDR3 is TGTGCCAGCAGCCCACGCGGGACAGGGGGGGCAGATACGCAGTATTTT. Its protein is CASSPRGTGGADTQYF.

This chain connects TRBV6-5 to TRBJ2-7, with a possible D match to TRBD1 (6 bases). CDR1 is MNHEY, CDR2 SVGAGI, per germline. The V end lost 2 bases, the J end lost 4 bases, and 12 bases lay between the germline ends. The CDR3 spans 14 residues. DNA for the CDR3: TGTGCCAGCAGTTACCAACAGGGATTGTACGAGCAGTACTTC. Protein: CASSYQQGLYEQYF.

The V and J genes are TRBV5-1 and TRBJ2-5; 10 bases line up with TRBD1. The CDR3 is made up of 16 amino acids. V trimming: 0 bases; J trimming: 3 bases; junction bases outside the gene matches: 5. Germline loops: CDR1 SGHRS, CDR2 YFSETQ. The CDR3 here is CASSLDLGTGEETQYF. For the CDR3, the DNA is TGCGCCAGCAGCTTGGACCTAGGGACAGGGGAAGAGACCCAGTACTTC.

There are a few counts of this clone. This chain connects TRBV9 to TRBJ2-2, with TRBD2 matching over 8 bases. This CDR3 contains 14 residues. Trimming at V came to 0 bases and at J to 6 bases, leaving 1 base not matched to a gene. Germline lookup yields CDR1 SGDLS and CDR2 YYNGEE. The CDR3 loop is CASSVAGGAGELFF. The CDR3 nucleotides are TGTGCCAGCAGCGTAGCCGGGGGGGCCGGGGAGCTGTTTTTT. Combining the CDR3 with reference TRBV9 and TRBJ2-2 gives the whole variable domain DSGVTQTPKHLITATGQRVTLRCSPRSGDLSVYWYQQSLDQGLQFLIQYYNGEERAKGNILERFSAQQFPDLHSELNLSSLELGDSALYFCASSVAGGAGELFFGEGSRLTVL.

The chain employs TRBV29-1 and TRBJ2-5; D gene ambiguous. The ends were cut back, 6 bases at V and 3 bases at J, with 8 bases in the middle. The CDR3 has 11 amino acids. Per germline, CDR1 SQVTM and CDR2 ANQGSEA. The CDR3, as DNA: TGCAGCGTCCAAAATGAAGAGACCCAGTACTTC. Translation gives CSVQNEETQYF.

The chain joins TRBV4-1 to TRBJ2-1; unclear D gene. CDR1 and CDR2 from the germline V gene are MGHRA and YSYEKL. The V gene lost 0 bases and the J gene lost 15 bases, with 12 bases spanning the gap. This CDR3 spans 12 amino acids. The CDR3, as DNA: TGCGCCAGCAGCCAAGATCGGAGACGTCGGTTCTTC. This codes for CASSQDRRRRFF.

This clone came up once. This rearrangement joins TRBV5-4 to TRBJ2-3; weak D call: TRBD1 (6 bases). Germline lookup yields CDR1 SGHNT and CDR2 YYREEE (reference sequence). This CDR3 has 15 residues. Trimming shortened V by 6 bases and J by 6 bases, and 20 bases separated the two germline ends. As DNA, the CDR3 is TGTGCCAGCACCCCCGGCGCAGGGGTAGCTGATACGCAGTATTTT. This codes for CASTPGAGVADTQYF.

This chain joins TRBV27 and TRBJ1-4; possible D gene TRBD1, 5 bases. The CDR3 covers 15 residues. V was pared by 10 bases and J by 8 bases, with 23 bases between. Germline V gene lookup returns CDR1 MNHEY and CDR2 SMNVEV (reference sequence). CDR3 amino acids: CATSDRGFLGEKLFF. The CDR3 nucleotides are TGTGCCACCTCAGACCGGGGGTTTCTGGGGGAAAAACTGTTTTTT.

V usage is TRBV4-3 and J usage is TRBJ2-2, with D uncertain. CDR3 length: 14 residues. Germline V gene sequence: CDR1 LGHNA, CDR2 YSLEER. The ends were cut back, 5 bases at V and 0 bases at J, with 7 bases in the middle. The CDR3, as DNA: TGCGCCAGCAGCTCCTACACGAACACCGGGGAGCTGTTTTTT. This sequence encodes CASSSYTNTGELFF.

The CDR3 protein is CPGSDRREQYF. Written as DNA, the CDR3 is TGTCCTGGGAGCGACCGGAGGGAGCAGTACTTC. The V gene is TRBV22-1, the J gene TRBJ2-7; TRBD2, the table's D call, lacks a check against the DNA. TRBV22-1 is an annotated pseudogene. The CDR3 runs 11 residues.

CDR3 sequence (DNA): TGTGCCAGCAGCTTGGTTTCGGGCTACACCTTC. This sequence encodes CASSLVSGYTF. The chain combines TRBV7-2 with TRBJ1-2; D not resolved. The CDR3 has 11 amino acids. V lost 3 bases and J 8 bases, leaving 7 bases between the germline ends. Germline CDR1 and CDR2: SGHTA and FQGNSA.

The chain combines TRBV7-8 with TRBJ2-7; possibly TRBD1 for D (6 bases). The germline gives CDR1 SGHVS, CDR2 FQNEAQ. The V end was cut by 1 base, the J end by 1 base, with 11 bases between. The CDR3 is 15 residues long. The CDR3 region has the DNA TGTGCCAGCAGCTTAGGGTGGGACACATCCTACGAGCAGTACTTC. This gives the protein CASSLGWDTSYEQYF. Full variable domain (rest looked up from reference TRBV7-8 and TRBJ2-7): GAGVSQSPRYKVAKRGQDVALRCDPISGHVSLFWYQQALGQGPEFLTYFQNEAQLDKSGLPSDRFFAERPEGSVSTLKIQRTQQEDSAVYLCASSLGWDTSYEQYFGPGTRLTVT.

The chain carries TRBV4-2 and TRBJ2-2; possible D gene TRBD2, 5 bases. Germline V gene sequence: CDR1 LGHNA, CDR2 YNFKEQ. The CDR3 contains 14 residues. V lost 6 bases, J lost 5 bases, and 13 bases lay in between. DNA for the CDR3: TGTGCCAGCAGAATAGCGACCGAGACCGGGGAGCTGTTTTTT. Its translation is CASRIATETGELFF.

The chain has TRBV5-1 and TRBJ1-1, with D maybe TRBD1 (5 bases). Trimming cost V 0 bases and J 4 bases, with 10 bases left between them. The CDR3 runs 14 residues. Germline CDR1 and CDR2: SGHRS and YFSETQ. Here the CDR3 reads CASSLVQGTTEAFF. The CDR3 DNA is TGCGCCAGCAGCTTGGTGCAGGGTACCACTGAAGCTTTCTTT.

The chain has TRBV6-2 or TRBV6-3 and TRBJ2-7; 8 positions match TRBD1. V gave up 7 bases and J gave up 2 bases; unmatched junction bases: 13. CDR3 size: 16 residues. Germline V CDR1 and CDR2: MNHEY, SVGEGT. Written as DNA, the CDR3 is TGTGCCAGCATCCCGGGACAGGAGACAGCTACCTACGAGCAGTACTTC. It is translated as CASIPGQETATYEQYF.

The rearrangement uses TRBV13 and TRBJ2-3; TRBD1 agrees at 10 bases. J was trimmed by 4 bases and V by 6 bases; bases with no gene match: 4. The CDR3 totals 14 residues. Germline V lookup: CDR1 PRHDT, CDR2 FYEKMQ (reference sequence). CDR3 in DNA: TGTGCCAGCAGAACTGGGACAGGGGCAGATACGCAGTATTTT. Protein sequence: CASRTGTGADTQYF.

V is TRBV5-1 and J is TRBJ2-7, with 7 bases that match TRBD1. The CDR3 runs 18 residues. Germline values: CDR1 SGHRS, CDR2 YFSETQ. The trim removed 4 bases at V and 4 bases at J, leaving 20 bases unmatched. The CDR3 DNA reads TGCGCCAGCAGCCCCCAGACAGGGAGAGGTGGGACGACGTACGAGCAGTACTTC. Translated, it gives CASSPQTGRGGTTYEQYF. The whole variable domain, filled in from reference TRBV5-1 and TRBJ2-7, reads KAGVTQTPRYLIKTRGQQVTLSCSPISGHRSVSWYQQTPGQGLQFLFEYFSETQRNKGNFPGRFSGRQFSNSRSEMNVSTLELGDSALYLCASSPQTGRGGTTYEQYFGPGTRLTVT.

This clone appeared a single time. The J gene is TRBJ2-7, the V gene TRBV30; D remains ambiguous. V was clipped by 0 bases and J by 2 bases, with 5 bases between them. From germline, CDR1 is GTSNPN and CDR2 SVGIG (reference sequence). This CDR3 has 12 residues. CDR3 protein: CAWSVTAYEQYF. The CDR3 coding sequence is TGTGCCTGGAGTGTAACGGCCTACGAGCAGTACTTC.

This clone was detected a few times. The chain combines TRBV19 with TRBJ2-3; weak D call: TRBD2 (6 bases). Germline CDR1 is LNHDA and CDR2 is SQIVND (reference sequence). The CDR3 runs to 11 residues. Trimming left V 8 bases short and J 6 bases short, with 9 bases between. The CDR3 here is CASAREDTQYF. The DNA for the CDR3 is TGTGCCAGTGCCCGGGAGGATACGCAGTATTTT.

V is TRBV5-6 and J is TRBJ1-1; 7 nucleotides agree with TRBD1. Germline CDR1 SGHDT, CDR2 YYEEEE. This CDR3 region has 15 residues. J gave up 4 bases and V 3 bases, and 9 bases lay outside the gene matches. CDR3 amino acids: CASSSSGQAATEAFF. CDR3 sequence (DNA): TGTGCCAGCAGCTCCTCCGGACAGGCGGCCACTGAAGCTTTCTTT.

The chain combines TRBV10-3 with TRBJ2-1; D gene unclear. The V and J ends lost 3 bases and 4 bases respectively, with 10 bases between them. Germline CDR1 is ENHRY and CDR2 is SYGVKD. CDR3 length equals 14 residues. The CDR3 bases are TGTGCCATCAGTGATGGGGTCTCATACAATGAGCAGTTCTTC. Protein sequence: CAISDGVSYNEQFF.

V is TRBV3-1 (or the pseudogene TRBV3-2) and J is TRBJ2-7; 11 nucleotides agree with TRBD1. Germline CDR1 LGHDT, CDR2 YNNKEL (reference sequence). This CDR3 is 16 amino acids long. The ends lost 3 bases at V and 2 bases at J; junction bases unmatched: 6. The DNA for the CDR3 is TGTGCCAGCAGCCAGGGACAGGGGGAAGAGACCTACGAGCAGTACTTC. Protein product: CASSQGQGEETYEQYF.

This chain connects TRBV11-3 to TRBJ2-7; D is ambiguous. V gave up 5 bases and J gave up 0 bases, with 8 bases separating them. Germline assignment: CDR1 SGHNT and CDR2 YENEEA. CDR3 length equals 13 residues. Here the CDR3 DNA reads TGTGCCAGCAGCCCAGGCTTCTCCTACGAGCAGTACTTC. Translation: CASSPGFSYEQYF.

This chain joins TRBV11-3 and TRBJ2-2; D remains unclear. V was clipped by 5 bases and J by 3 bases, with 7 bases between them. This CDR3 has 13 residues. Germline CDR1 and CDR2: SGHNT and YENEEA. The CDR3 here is CASSHFDTGELFF. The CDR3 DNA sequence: TGTGCCAGCAGCCACTTTGACACCGGGGAGCTGTTTTTT.

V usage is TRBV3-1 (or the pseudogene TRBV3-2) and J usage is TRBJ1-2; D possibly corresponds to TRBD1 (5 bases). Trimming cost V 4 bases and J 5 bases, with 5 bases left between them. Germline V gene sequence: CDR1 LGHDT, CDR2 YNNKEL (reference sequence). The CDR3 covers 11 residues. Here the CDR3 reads CASSRGYGYTF. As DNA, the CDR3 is TGTGCCAGCAGCCGGGGGTATGGCTACACCTTC.

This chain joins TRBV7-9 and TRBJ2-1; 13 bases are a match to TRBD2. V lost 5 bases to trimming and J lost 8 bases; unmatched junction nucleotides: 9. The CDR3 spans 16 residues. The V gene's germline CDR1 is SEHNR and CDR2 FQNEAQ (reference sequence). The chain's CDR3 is CASSPMTSGRMDEQFF. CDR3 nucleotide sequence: TGTGCCAGCAGCCCGATGACTAGCGGGAGGATGGATGAGCAGTTCTTC. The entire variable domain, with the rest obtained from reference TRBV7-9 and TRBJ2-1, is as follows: DTGVSQNPRHKITKRGQNVTFRCDPISEHNRLYWYRQTLGQGPEFLTYFQNEAQLEKSRLLSDRFSAERPKGSFSTLEIQRTEQGDSAMYLCASSPMTSGRMDEQFFGPGTRLTVL.

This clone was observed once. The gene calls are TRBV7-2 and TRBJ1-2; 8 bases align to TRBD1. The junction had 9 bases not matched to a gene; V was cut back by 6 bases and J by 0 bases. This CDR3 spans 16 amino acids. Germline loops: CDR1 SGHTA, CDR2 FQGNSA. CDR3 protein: CASSGQGGKTNYGYTF. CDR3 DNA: TGTGCCAGCAGTGGACAGGGTGGGAAGACTAACTATGGCTACACCTTC.

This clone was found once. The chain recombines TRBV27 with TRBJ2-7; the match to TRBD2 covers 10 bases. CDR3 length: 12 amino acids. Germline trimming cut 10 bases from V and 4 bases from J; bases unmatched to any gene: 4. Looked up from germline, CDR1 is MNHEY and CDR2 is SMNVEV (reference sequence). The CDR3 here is CANPSGSYEQYF. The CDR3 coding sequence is TGTGCCAACCCTAGCGGGAGTTACGAGCAGTACTTC.

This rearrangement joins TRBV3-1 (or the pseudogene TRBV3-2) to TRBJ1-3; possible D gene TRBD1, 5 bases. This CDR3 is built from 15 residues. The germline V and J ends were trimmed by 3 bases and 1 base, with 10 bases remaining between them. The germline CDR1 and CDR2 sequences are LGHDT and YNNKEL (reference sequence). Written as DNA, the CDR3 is TGTGCCAGCAGCCAGGGATCAGGGTCTGGAAACACCATATATTTT. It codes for CASSQGSGSGNTIYF.